This T cell receptor (beta chain) was sequenced during a study of chemoradiotherapy in HPV16-positive cancers. Findings and limits, study-wide: Candidate HPV-specific clones and E7-related TCR motifs grew in tumor during treatment.

This clone was found once. The antigen remains unidentified. The V and J ends lost 0 bases and 5 bases respectively, with 9 bases between them. CDR3 length: 14 residues. In germline, CDR1 is SGHDT, CDR2 YYEEEE. TCRdb's copy holds only in-frame clones and misses some; the assay was immunoSEQ multiplex PCR. The sample shows fewer than 40,000 clones, under 80% of them seen only once. The sample here was blood, taken from a patient who underwent chemoradiotherapy. The chain employs TRBV5-6 and TRBJ1-3, with D perhaps matching TRBD1 (5 bases). The source of this sequence is a human donor with HPV-associated anogenital cancer. DNA of the CDR3: TGTGCCAGCAGCTTGGGACAGCTCCGAAACACCATATATTTT. As protein: CASSLGQLRNTIYF.